The next 7 T cell receptor beta chains were all read from a single sample in a study of blood T cell repertoires in COVID-19. Sequenced by immunoSEQ multiplex PCR; TCRdb stores in-frame clones only, minus some. The sample lists about 250,000 clones, under 90% occurring once. Sequenced material: PBMCs or T cells enriched from blood (not recorded which). The source is a woman aged 40 to 49 who had been exposed to COVID-19.

The DNA for the CDR3 is TGTGCCAGCAGCCGGACTAGCGGGGGGGCACGGCAAGAGACCCAGTACTTC. Encoded protein: CASSRTSGGARQETQYF. The J gene is TRBJ2-5, the V gene TRBV5-6; 15 bases map to TRBD2. V shed 4 bases, J shed 2 bases, and the junction held 6 bases outside the gene matches. CDR1 and CDR2 (germline): SGHDT, YYEEEE. The CDR3 runs 17 residues.

The V and J genes are TRBV18 and TRBJ1-5; 8 nucleotides agree with TRBD1. This CDR3 contains 13 residues. V lost 2 bases and J lost 9; bases outside the gene matches: 3. Per the germline V gene, CDR1 is KGHSH and CDR2 is LQKENI. CDR3 DNA: TGTGCCAGCTCACCAAGGGACAGGCTGCCCCAGCATTTT. Encoded protein: CASSPRDRLPQHF.

The J gene is TRBJ1-1, the V gene TRBV12-3 or TRBV12-4; 7 nucleotides agree with TRBD1. The V and J ends lost 6 bases and 3 bases, in that order; junction bases with no gene match: 4. The CDR3 sequence is 13 residues long. This chain's CDR3 is CASSNQGDTEAFF. The CDR3 DNA is TGTGCCAGCAGCAACCAGGGGGACACTGAAGCTTTCTTT.

This chain links TRBV11-3 with TRBJ1-3; D perhaps matches TRBD1 (5 bases). The V gene lost 2 bases and the J gene lost 1 base, with 9 bases spanning the gap. CDR3 size: 15 residues. Germline CDR1 reads SGHNT; CDR2 reads YENEEA. The CDR3: CASSLNPGSGNTIYF. CDR3 in DNA: TGTGCCAGCAGCTTAAACCCAGGGTCTGGAAACACCATATATTTT.

The J gene is TRBJ2-7, the V gene TRBV2, with D unresolved. The CDR3 covers 14 residues. The germline V gene has CDR1 SNHLY and CDR2 FYNNEI. V lost 2 bases to trimming and J lost 5 bases, with 13 bases between them. The CDR3 region has the DNA TGTGCCAGCAGTGAAAATGGCAGAATCCACGAGCAGTACTTC. Protein sequence: CASSENGRIHEQYF.

V and J are TRBV9 and TRBJ1-1; D perhaps matches TRBD1 (6 bases). This CDR3 comprises 15 residues. The V gene lost 3 bases and the J gene lost 5 bases, with 17 bases spanning the gap. Germline V CDR1 and CDR2: SGDLS, YYNGEE. In DNA, the CDR3 is TGTGCCAGCAGCGGACACCCAGGGGTTGGAACTGAAGCTTTCTTT. It yields the protein CASSGHPGVGTEAFF.

The V call is TRBV20-1, the J call TRBJ2-1, with a weak D call TRBD2 (6 bases). CDR3 length equals 20 residues. The V end was cut by 3 bases, the J end by 0 bases, with 27 bases between. Germline V gene lookup returns CDR1 DFQATT and CDR2 SNEGSKA (reference sequence). CDR3 amino acids: CSASRSRSGTSRSSYNEQFF. CDR3 nucleotide sequence: TGCAGTGCTAGTCGATCCCGCTCCGGTACTAGCAGGAGCTCCTACAATGAGCAGTTCTTC.